This is a list of T cell receptor beta chains from one sample in a study of blood T cell repertoires in COVID-19. Produced via immunoSEQ multiplex PCR; TCRdb's table is partial and in-frame only. The table records fewer than 150,000 clones, about 90% of them present only once. The sequencing sample was made of peripheral blood. The receptors were sampled from a woman in her fifties or sixties with COVID-19, enrolled during active disease. The CDR3 runs from the conserved cysteine through the conserved F or W. D genes are given only for firm matches. Clone size appears in some rows only: once, few, many, or a class for an expanded clone.

>13|TRBV24-1|.|.|TRBJ1-1
CATPCRRNTEAFF
TGTGCCACCCCATGTAGGAGGAACACTGAAGCTTTCTTT
>15|TRBV2|.|TRBD1|TRBJ1-2
CASSQGDPAWYGYTF
TGTGCCAGCAGTCAGGGGGACCCCGCTTGGTATGGCTACACCTTC
>15|TRBV10-3|few|.|TRBJ1-6
CAISDGAPYNSPLHF
TGTGCCATCAGTGATGGGGCCCCTTATAATTCACCCCTCCACTTT
>14|TRBV21-1|.|.|TRBJ2-7
CASSTKMGGRGQYF
TGTGCCAGCAGCACAAAGATGGGCGGACGGGGGCAGTACTTC
>12|TRBV14|few|.|TRBJ1-2
CASSQDPYGYTF
TGTGCCAGCAGCCAAGACCCGTATGGCTACACCTTC
>17|TRBV27|.|.|TRBJ2-7
CASSLIAPDLSSYEQYF
TGTGCCAGCAGTCTAATAGCTCCGGACTTAAGCTCCTACGAGCAGTACTTC
>16|TRBV18|.|.|TRBJ2-2
CASSPYPAGNTGELFF
TGTGCCAGCTCACCTTATCCCGCAGGGAACACCGGGGAGCTGTTTTTT
>17|TRBV6-2/TRBV6-3|.|TRBD1|TRBJ2-1
CASSYSIRDRGRNEQFF
TGTGCCAGCAGTTACTCGATCCGGGACAGGGGGCGAAATGAGCAGTTCTTC
>15|TRBV5-1|.|TRBD1|TRBJ2-3
CASSLTGGLADTQYF
TGCGCCAGCAGCTTAACAGGGGGATTGGCAGATACGCAGTATTTT
>13|TRBV7-2|.|.|TRBJ1-5
CASSLDKNQPQHF
TGTGCCAGCAGCTTGGACAAGAATCAGCCCCAGCATTTT
>13|TRBV19|.|.|TRBJ1-2
CASTPGVNYGYTF
TGTGCCAGTACCCCAGGGGTAAACTATGGCTACACCTTC
>11|TRBV20-1|.|.|TRBJ2-5
CSARDRYQQYF
TGCAGTGCTAGAGACAGGTATCAACAGTACTTC
>15|TRBV7-2|.|.|TRBJ1-1
CASSLGAAMNTEAFF
TGTGCCAGCAGCTTAGGGGCAGCAATGAACACTGAAGCTTTCTTT